What follows are 29 T cell receptor beta chains derived from one specimen sequenced in a study of blood T cell repertoires in COVID-19 (TCRdb year 2020). Libraries came from the immunoSEQ multiplex PCR assay. In TCRdb, the immuneACCESS table is reduced to in-frame sequences with V and J assigned. These tables do not hold every clone; where another copy was compared, an unresolved V gene accounts for under half, and the others remain unexplained. The sample table lists 5,000 to 7,000 clones, around nine tenths of them with a count of one. The ten largest account for 40% to 60% of the sample. What was sequenced was peripheral blood. The receptors shown here come from a human donor in a cohort sampled during active COVID-19.

The chain has TRBV4-3 and TRBJ2-1; 9 positions match TRBD1. Trimming cost V 0 bases and J 7 bases; bases outside gene matches: 10. CDR1 is LGHNA and CDR2 is YSLEER in the germline V gene. The CDR3 totals 17 residues. CDR3 sequence (DNA): TGCGCCAGCAGCCAAGATGGTTTCGGGGACAGGGTAAATGAGCAGTTCTTC. It codes for CASSQDGFGDRVNEQFF.

The table lists this clone with a few counts. The chain carries TRBV6-2 or TRBV6-3 and TRBJ2-2, with no clear D. Trimming took off 2 bases at V and 2 bases at J, with 9 bases between the two ends. CDR1 is MNHEY and CDR2 is SVGEGT in the germline V gene. The CDR3 has 15 amino acids. CDR3 bases: TGTGCCAGCAGTTACCAACATCCTAACACCGGGGAGCTGTTTTTT. It translates to CASSYQHPNTGELFF.

This clone is a singleton in its sample. V and J are TRBV7-2 and TRBJ2-7; TRBD2 agrees at 9 bases. Germline V gene sequence: CDR1 SGHTA, CDR2 FQGNSA. Losses at the gene ends were 3 bases for V and 5 bases for J; bases not matched to a gene: 2. The CDR3 loop spans 13 amino acids. CDR3 in DNA: TGTGCCAGCAGCTTGCGGGGGGGCGACGAGCAGTACTTC. This sequence encodes CASSLRGGDEQYF.

The CDR3 is CASSSTGGGNTGELFF. The CDR3 DNA follows: TGTGCCAGCAGCTCAACGGGAGGGGGAAACACCGGGGAGCTGTTTTTT. The gene calls are TRBV7-9 and TRBJ2-2, with 8 bases matching TRBD2. This CDR3 comprises 16 residues. CDR1 is SEHNR, CDR2 FQNEAQ, per germline (reference sequence). V lost 4 bases, J lost 2 bases, and 6 bases stayed unmatched.

The J gene is TRBJ2-5, the V gene TRBV19; D is possibly TRBD2 (5 bases). The CDR3 totals 14 residues. CDR1 and CDR2 (germline): LNHDA, SQIVND (reference sequence). Trimming took off 3 bases at V and 1 base at J, with 9 bases between the two ends. The CDR3 spells CASSIAGSQETQYF. CDR3 in DNA: TGTGCCAGTAGTATTGCGGGTTCCCAAGAGACCCAGTACTTC.

V gene TRBV10-3 combines with J gene TRBJ2-2, with D maybe TRBD2 (5 bases). V was cut by 3 bases and J by 3 bases, with 11 bases left in between. Germline CDR1 ENHRY, CDR2 SYGVKD. The CDR3 has 15 amino acids. CDR3 sequence: CAISDLARDTGELFF. CDR3 in DNA: TGTGCCATCAGTGACTTGGCGCGGGACACCGGGGAGCTGTTTTTT.

The J gene is TRBJ1-4, the V gene TRBV5-6, with unresolved D. Germline lookup yields CDR1 SGHDT and CDR2 YYEEEE. Trimming pared 2 bases from V and 2 bases from J, leaving 10 bases between. This CDR3 is 15 amino acids long. CDR3 amino acids: CASSFVRETNEKLFF. DNA of the CDR3: TGTGCCAGCAGCTTCGTTAGGGAGACTAATGAAAAACTGTTTTTT. Full variable domain (remainder filled in from reference TRBV5-6 and TRBJ1-4): DAGVTQSPTHLIKTRGQQVTLRCSPKSGHDTVSWYQQALGQGPQFIFQYYEEEERQRGNFPDRFSGHQFPNYSSELNVNALLLGDSALYLCASSFVRETNEKLFFGSGTQLSVL.

This rearrangement joins TRBV3-1 (or the pseudogene TRBV3-2) to TRBJ2-1; 9 bases line up with TRBD2. This CDR3 spans 15 amino acids. Germline V lookup: CDR1 LGHDT, CDR2 YNNKEL (reference sequence). V trimming: 7 bases; J trimming: 6 bases; junction bases outside the gene matches: 10. CDR3 protein: CASNFPSGNVNEQFF. The CDR3 DNA follows: TGTGCCAGCAATTTTCCTAGCGGGAATGTCAATGAGCAGTTCTTC.

The rearrangement joins TRBV9 to TRBJ2-3, with TRBD2 matching 9 bases. Trimming took 0 bases from V and 1 from J; bases not matched to a gene: 0. This CDR3 region has 15 residues. CDR1 and CDR2 from the germline V gene are SGDLS and YYNGEE. The CDR3 coding sequence is TGTGCCAGCAGCGTAGGCGGGAGGGGCACAGATACGCAGTATTTT. It is translated as CASSVGGRGTDTQYF.

This sequence joins TRBV27 and TRBJ2-7, with D maybe TRBD1 (6 bases). Germline-derived CDR1 and CDR2 are MNHEY and SMNVEV (reference sequence). Between the trimmed V and J ends, which lost 9 bases and 0 bases, there was a span of 15 bases. The CDR3 is 14 residues long. The CDR3 sequence: CASSVTGSSYEQYF. The CDR3 DNA reads as TGTGCCAGTAGTGTTACAGGGAGCTCCTACGAGCAGTACTTC.

The chain links TRBV29-1 to TRBJ1-2; TRBD1 might be the D (5 bases). Germline V gives CDR1 SQVTM, CDR2 ANQGSEA. CDR3 size: 14 residues. V was cut by 2 bases and J by 5 bases, with 15 bases left in between. The CDR3 is CSVEIWAGPYGYTF. CDR3 nucleotides: TGCAGCGTTGAAATTTGGGCAGGGCCTTATGGCTACACCTTC. Looking up the rest from reference TRBV29-1 and TRBJ1-2 gives the full variable domain: SAVISQKPSRDICQRGTSLTIQCQVDSQVTMMFWYRQQPGQSLTLIATANQGSEATYESGFVIDKFPISRPNLTFSTLTVSNMSPEDSSIYLCSVEIWAGPYGYTFGSGTRLTVV.

This sequence joins TRBV28 and TRBJ1-5; D unresolved. There are 15 residues in the CDR3. The V end was cut by 5 bases, the J end by 6 bases, with 17 bases between. Germline V lookup: CDR1 MDHEN, CDR2 SYDVKM. CDR3 DNA sequence: TGTGCCAGCAGTCAAACCGGGAGAGGAAGTCAGCCCCAGCATTTT. Amino acids: CASSQTGRGSQPQHF.

The chain combines TRBV4-2 with TRBJ2-1; 10 bases map to TRBD2. This CDR3 is built from 17 residues. Trimming took 0 bases from V and 3 from J; bases not matched to a gene: 5. CDR1 is LGHNA and CDR2 is YNFKEQ in the germline V gene. This CDR3 is CASSQDSSGSVYNEQFF. DNA of the CDR3: TGTGCCAGCAGCCAAGATTCTAGCGGGAGTGTCTACAATGAGCAGTTCTTC.

This chain links TRBV13 with TRBJ2-5; perhaps TRBD1 as D (6 bases). Germline V gives CDR1 PRHDT, CDR2 FYEKMQ (reference sequence). CDR3 length: 14 residues. V gave up 3 bases and J gave up 0 bases, with 8 bases separating them. The chain's CDR3 is CASSFRDNQETQYF. The CDR3 nucleotides are TGTGCCAGCAGCTTCCGGGACAACCAAGAGACCCAGTACTTC. Looking up the rest from reference TRBV13 and TRBJ2-5 gives the full variable domain: AAGVIQSPRHLIKEKRETATLKCYPIPRHDTVYWYQQGPGQDPQFLISFYEKMQSDKGSIPDRFSAQQFSDYHSELNMSSLELGDSALYFCASSFRDNQETQYFGPGTRLLVL.

This clone was recorded once. The chain combines TRBV6-5 with TRBJ1-4; 8 nucleotides line up with TRBD1. V shed 3 bases, J shed 8 bases, and the junction held 8 bases outside the gene matches. Germline values: CDR1 MNHEY, CDR2 SVGAGI. The CDR3 loop spans 15 amino acids. The CDR3 spells CASSYRTGKGEKLFF. DNA for the CDR3: TGTGCCAGCAGTTATCGGACAGGGAAGGGCGAAAAACTGTTTTTT.

This clone is a singleton in its sample. The rearrangement links TRBV6-2 or TRBV6-3 to TRBJ2-7; TRBD1 matches 8 bases. CDR3 length equals 15 residues. Germline CDR1 is MNHEY and CDR2 is SVGEGT. V was clipped by 5 bases and J by 2 bases; unmatched bases: 8. The CDR3 is CASSAGGRPPYEQYF. The CDR3 nucleotides read TGTGCCAGCAGTGCAGGGGGCCGACCCCCCTACGAGCAGTACTTC.

The chain employs TRBV7-2 and TRBJ2-5, with 11 bases fitting TRBD2. J gave up 3 bases and V 3 bases, and 3 bases lay outside the gene matches. The CDR3 loop spans 15 amino acids. Germline V CDR1 and CDR2: SGHTA, FQGNSA. Here the CDR3 reads CASSLFSGREETQYF. CDR3 DNA sequence: TGTGCCAGCAGCTTGTTTAGCGGGAGGGAAGAGACCCAGTACTTC.

The V gene is TRBV18, the J gene TRBJ2-1; 10 bases align to TRBD2. Germline CDR1 and CDR2: KGHSH and LQKENI. Unmatched junction bases numbered 3, after V lost 3 bases and J lost 7 bases. The CDR3 is 14 amino acids. The CDR3: CASSPTSGINEQFF. The CDR3 DNA is TGTGCCAGCTCACCTACTAGCGGGATAAATGAGCAGTTCTTC.

The V gene is TRBV9, the J gene TRBJ2-5, with D possibly being TRBD2 (6 bases). The ends were cut back, 5 bases at V and 2 bases at J, with 16 bases in the middle. This CDR3 is 15 amino acids long. From germline, CDR1 is SGDLS and CDR2 YYNGEE. The CDR3: CASSFYSGPQETQYF. CDR3 bases: TGTGCCAGCAGTTTTTATAGCGGCCCGCAAGAGACCCAGTACTTC. The full variable domain, completed using reference TRBV9 and TRBJ2-5, is DSGVTQTPKHLITATGQRVTLRCSPRSGDLSVYWYQQSLDQGLQFLIQYYNGEERAKGNILERFSAQQFPDLHSELNLSSLELGDSALYFCASSFYSGPQETQYFGPGTRLLVL.

The rearrangement uses TRBV6-2 or TRBV6-3 and TRBJ2-7; the match to TRBD2 covers 14 bases. Trimming at V came to 2 bases and at J to 6 bases, leaving 6 bases not matched to a gene. Germline CDR1 reads MNHEY; CDR2 reads SVGEGT. The CDR3 runs 16 residues. In DNA form, the CDR3 reads TGTGCCAGCAGTTACGCCCGGACTAGCGGGAGGAGCGAGCAGTACTTC. It translates to CASSYARTSGRSEQYF.

This rearrangement joins TRBV6-2 or TRBV6-3 to TRBJ1-2; no reliable D call. The V and J ends lost 3 bases and 8 bases respectively, with 10 bases between them. The CDR3 runs to 12 residues. Germline CDR1 is MNHEY and CDR2 is SVGEGT. The CDR3 sequence is CASSYDGFGYTF. The CDR3 DNA sequence: TGTGCCAGCAGTTATGACGGGTTCGGCTACACCTTC.

The chain joins TRBV11-2 to TRBJ1-2; perhaps TRBD1 as D (5 bases). There are 13 residues in the CDR3. From germline, CDR1 is SGHAT and CDR2 FQNNGV. V lost 8 bases and J lost 8, with 18 bases in between. Here the CDR3 DNA reads TGTGCCAGCGGCGAACCCCTGGGGCGGGGCTACACCTTC. Translation gives CASGEPLGRGYTF. The whole variable domain, remainder taken from reference TRBV11-2 and TRBJ1-2, is EAGVAQSPRYKIIEKRQSVAFWCNPISGHATLYWYQQILGQGPKLLIQFQNNGVVDDSQLPKDRFSAERLKGVDSTLKIQPAKLEDSAVYLCASGEPLGRGYTFGSGTRLTVV.

The chain joins TRBV4-1 to TRBJ2-7; the match to TRBD2 covers 8 bases. After removal of 5 bases from V and 6 bases from J, the junction contained 12 bases not matched to a gene. This CDR3 contains 15 residues. The V gene's germline CDR1 is MGHRA and CDR2 YSYEKL. The CDR3 here is CASSSLAGTSAEQYF. CDR3 coding DNA: TGCGCCAGCAGCTCTTTAGCGGGGACTTCTGCCGAGCAGTACTTC.

The chain is built from TRBV4-3 and TRBJ2-1, with D possibly matching TRBD2 (6 bases). V lost 0 bases to trimming and J lost 8 bases, with 20 bases between them. The CDR3 extends over 17 amino acids. The V gene's germline CDR1 is LGHNA and CDR2 YSLEER. The CDR3 DNA reads as TGCGCCAGCAGCCAAGATCTTGGGGACCCGGGAGATCATGAGCAGTTCTTC. It codes for CASSQDLGDPGDHEQFF.

The chain is built from TRBV5-4 and TRBJ2-5, with 10 bases fitting TRBD1. The CDR3 consists of 13 residues. After removal of 4 bases from V and 4 bases from J, the junction contained 1 base not matched to a gene. Germline CDR1 reads SGHNT; CDR2 reads YYREEE (reference sequence). CDR3 sequence reads: CASSRQGAETQYF. The CDR3 DNA reads TGTGCCAGCAGCCGACAGGGGGCAGAGACCCAGTACTTC.

CDR3: CASSSEGLAGPYNEQFF. The CDR3 bases are TGTGCCAGCAGCTCGGAGGGACTAGCGGGCCCTTACAATGAGCAGTTCTTC. The genes are TRBV7-9 and TRBJ2-1; TRBD2 aligns across 12 bases. V dropped 4 bases and J dropped 4; count of bases not matched to a gene: 8. The CDR3 covers 17 residues. Germline V CDR1 and CDR2: SEHNR, FQNEAQ (reference sequence).

The sample holds one count of this clone. The chain combines TRBV6-5 with TRBJ1-2, with TRBD1 as a possible D gene (5 bases). Looked up from germline, CDR1 is MNHEY and CDR2 is SVGAGI. V lost 2 bases to trimming and J lost 4 bases, with 11 bases between them. This CDR3 region has 14 residues. CDR3 sequence (DNA): TGTGCCAGCAGTTACCTGGGGGGATCCTATGGCTACACCTTC. Amino acid sequence: CASSYLGGSYGYTF.

CDR3 coding DNA: TGTGCCTGGGTTAGCGGGGCCTACAATGAGCAGTTCTTC. It encodes CAWVSGAYNEQFF. This chain connects TRBV30 to TRBJ2-1; TRBD2 matches 8 bases. CDR3 length: 13 residues. Germline V lookup: CDR1 GTSNPN, CDR2 SVGIG (reference sequence). The V gene end was trimmed by 5 bases and the J gene end by 2 bases; junction bases not matched to a gene: 2.

The gene calls are TRBV5-4 and TRBJ2-5; 9 positions agree with TRBD1. Germline V gene sequence: CDR1 SGHNT, CDR2 YYREEE (reference sequence). The trim removed 5 bases at V and 3 bases at J, leaving 8 bases unmatched. This CDR3 has 15 amino acids. The CDR3 bases are TGTGCCAGCAGGTCCGGGACAGGGTTGGAAGAGACCCAGTACTTC. Amino acid sequence: CASRSGTGLEETQYF.